The rows below give T cell receptor beta chains drawn from one sample of a study of radiation and T cells in renal cell carcinoma. The repertoire was sequenced with immunoSEQ multiplex PCR; TCRdb's copy has only in-frame clones and lacks some. The sample comprises some 15,000 clones, 50% of which are singletons, and around two fifths rests with the top ten. The material was tumor tissue, obtained from a patient whose treatment included radiotherapy and nephrectomy. The receptors were gathered from a woman between 55 and 75 years old with renal cell carcinoma. CDR3s include the opening cysteine and the closing phenylalanine or tryptophan. A D gene is named only where the DNA matches it firmly. For some rows the clone size is stated as once, few or many, or as a class when expanded; others skip it.

>-|TRBJ1-1|-|TRBV11-2
TGTGCCAGCAGCTTGACTCCGGGACACAACGCTGAAGCTTTCTTT
CASSLTPGHNAEAFF
>-|TRBJ1-5|few|TRBV7-9
TGTGCCAGCAGCTTAGGGGTCCCCAATCAGCCCCAGCATTTT
CASSLGVPNQPQHF
>-|TRBJ2-5|-|TRBV13
TGTGCCAGCAGCCCGACCCCAGAAGAGACCCAGTACTTC
CASSPTPEETQYF
>-|TRBJ1-2|-|TRBV30
TGTGCCTGGAGATGGGATTCGGGCTACACCTTC
CAWRWDSGYTF
>-|TRBJ2-2|-|TRBV6-5
TGTGCCAGCAGTTCCCTAGCCGGGGAGCTGTTTTTT
CASSSLAGELFF
>-|TRBJ1-1|-|TRBV6-5
TGTGCCAGCACCCACGGTCGGCAGGGTAGTACTGAAGCTTTCTTT
CASTHGRQGSTEAFF
>TRBD1|TRBJ2-3|once|TRBV28
TGTGCCAGCAGTTTATTCTCGGGACAGGGGAATACGCAGTATTTT
CASSLFSGQGNTQYF
>-|TRBJ1-1|-|TRBV18
TGTGCCAGCTCACCACCCTTCCGAGCGACTGGGAACACTGAAGCTTTCTTT
CASSPPFRATGNTEAFF
>-|TRBJ2-4|-|TRBV10-3
TGTGCCATCAGTGAGTCGACCGGGAATGACAAAAACATTCAGTACTTC
CAISESTGNDKNIQYF
>TRBD1|TRBJ1-2|-|TRBV7-9
TGTGCCAGCAGCCCACAGGGGGCTTCTGGCTACACCTTC
CASSPQGASGYTF
>TRBD2|TRBJ2-1|-|TRBV6-5
TGTGCCAGCAGTTATGGTTCGACTAGCGGGATGAGTGAGCAGTTCTTC
CASSYGSTSGMSEQFF
>-|TRBJ1-1|-|TRBV6-6
TGTGCCAGCAGTTACTCGGGGGGTACTGAAGCTTTCTTT
CASSYSGGTEAFF
>TRBD1|TRBJ1-4|-|TRBV6-5
TGTGCCAGCAGTTACACAGGGGGCCCGCCTAATGAAAAACTGTTTTTT
CASSYTGGPPNEKLFF
>-|TRBJ1-1|-|TRBV5-8
TGTGCCAGCAGTCTTACAGGGAACACTGAAGCTTTCTTT
CASSLTGNTEAFF
>-|TRBJ1-4|-|TRBV5-1
TGCGCCAGCAGCTCAAAGGGGTGGGGGCAGAGTGAAAAACTGTTTTTT
CASSSKGWGQSEKLFF
>TRBD1|TRBJ1-1|-|TRBV13
TGTGCCAGCAGTTCGCAGGGGGATAACACTGAAGCTTTCTTT
CASSSQGDNTEAFF